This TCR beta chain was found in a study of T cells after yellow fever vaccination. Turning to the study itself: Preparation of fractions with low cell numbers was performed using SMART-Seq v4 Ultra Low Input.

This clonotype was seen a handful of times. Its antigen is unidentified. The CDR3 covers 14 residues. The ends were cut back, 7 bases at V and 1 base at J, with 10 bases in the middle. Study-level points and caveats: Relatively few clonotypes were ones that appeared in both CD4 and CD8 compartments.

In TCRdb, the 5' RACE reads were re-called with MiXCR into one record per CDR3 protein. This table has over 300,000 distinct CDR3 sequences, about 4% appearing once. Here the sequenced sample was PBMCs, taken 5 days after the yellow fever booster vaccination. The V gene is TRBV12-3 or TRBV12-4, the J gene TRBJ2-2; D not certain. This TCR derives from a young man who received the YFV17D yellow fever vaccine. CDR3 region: CASNPWGNTGELFF. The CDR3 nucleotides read TGTGCCAGCAATCCTTGGGGGAACACCGGGGAGCTGTTTTTT.